The 9 T cell receptor beta chains listed next were all sequenced from one sample in a study of cytomegalovirus exposure and HLA in healthy donors. PCR employed 60 Vbeta and 13 Jbeta primers. Libraries were prepared by immunoSEQ multiplex PCR; TCRdb keeps only in-frame clonotypes and omits some of them. The table records about 60,000 clones, roughly 74% of them present only once. Sequencing was performed on PBMCs. These receptors came from a man in his forties in good health and CMV-seropositive.

The rearrangement joins TRBV4-2 to TRBJ2-1; D remains unclear. V was clipped by 1 base and J by 6 bases, with 7 bases between them. Germline V gene lookup returns CDR1 LGHNA and CDR2 YNFKEQ. The CDR3 extends over 13 amino acids. CDR3 in DNA: TGTGCCAGCAGCCAAGTCTCCGGCAATGAGCAGTTCTTC. This sequence encodes CASSQVSGNEQFF.

The chain couples TRBV30 to TRBJ1-6; D gene uncertain. Trimming removed 1 base from V and 4 bases from J, with 11 bases in between. CDR3 length: 15 residues. Per the germline V gene, CDR1 is GTSNPN and CDR2 is SVGIG (reference sequence). CDR3 DNA: TGTGCCTGGAGTGGGGTCAGCGGTTATAATTCACCCCTCCACTTT. This gives the protein CAWSGVSGYNSPLHF.

The J gene is TRBJ1-1, the V gene TRBV7-2; 9 bases are shared with TRBD1. Trimming took 4 bases from V and 4 from J; bases not matched to a gene: 13. The CDR3 consists of 17 residues. Germline CDR1 is SGHTA and CDR2 is FQGNSA. The CDR3 here is CASSSFWDRVLSTEAFF. CDR3 bases: TGTGCCAGCAGCTCTTTTTGGGACAGGGTTTTGAGCACTGAAGCTTTCTTT.

A single count supports this clone. The chain joins TRBV9 to TRBJ1-4, with 9 bases lining up with TRBD1. The CDR3 has 13 amino acids. CDR1 and CDR2 from the germline V gene are SGDLS and YYNGEE. Germline trimming cut 4 bases from V and 15 bases from J; bases unmatched to any gene: 10. The CDR3 DNA reads as TGTGCCAGCAGCAATACAGGGGGCCCCTTCATGTTTTTT. As protein: CASSNTGGPFMFF.

This sequence joins TRBV5-1 and TRBJ1-2, with 7 positions matching TRBD1. The length of the CDR3 is 15 residues. From germline, CDR1 is SGHRS and CDR2 YFSETQ. Germline trimming cut 4 bases from V and 4 bases from J; bases unmatched to any gene: 10. The CDR3 sequence is CASSITGDAAYGYTF. CDR3 DNA: TGCGCCAGCAGCATCACAGGGGATGCTGCCTATGGCTACACCTTC.

The chain carries TRBV10-3 and TRBJ1-2, with a tentative D call TRBD1 (6 bases). The length of the CDR3 is 14 residues. V was shortened by 6 bases and J by 4 bases, with 15 bases between the two germline ends. From germline, CDR1 is ENHRY and CDR2 SYGVKD. The chain's CDR3 is CAISPTSGVYGYTF. The DNA of the CDR3 is TGTGCCATCAGCCCGACATCAGGGGTCTATGGCTACACCTTC.

The DNA of the CDR3 is TGCGCCAGCAGCATCCTCAGGGAGACAGCGGGGGAGCAGTACTTC. Its translation: CASSILRETAGEQYF. The chain combines TRBV5-1 with TRBJ2-7, with 7 bases matching TRBD2. CDR1 and CDR2 from the germline V gene are SGHRS and YFSETQ. The J segment lost 7 bases and the V segment lost 4 bases, leaving 14 bases of the junction unmatched. There are 15 residues in the CDR3.

This clone was seen a few times. The chain recombines TRBV6-5 with TRBJ1-1; D call uncertain. CDR1 and CDR2 from the germline V gene are MNHEY and SVGAGI. The V end lost 6 bases, the J end lost 6 bases, and 14 bases lay between the germline ends. The length of the CDR3 is 13 residues. The CDR3 DNA is TGTGCCAGCAGACCCGGTGGGAGGGCTGAAGCTTTCTTT. Its translation: CASRPGGRAEAFF.

This chain links TRBV6-5 with TRBJ1-1; D unresolved. V was trimmed by 6 bases and J by 4 bases, leaving 12 bases between them. Germline CDR1 MNHEY, CDR2 SVGAGI. The CDR3 consists of 13 residues. CDR3 DNA: TGTGCCAGCAGCGATCCCCGAGGCACTGAAGCTTTCTTT. It codes for CASSDPRGTEAFF.